This T cell receptor beta chain was profiled in a study of blood T cell repertoires in COVID-19. Overall study: The cDNA or gDNA used as material had been derived from T cells, B-cell-depleted T cells, or PBMCs.

This clone was detected only a few times. The CDR3 covers 16 residues. The protocol was immunoSEQ multiplex PCR, while the TCRdb copy is restricted to in-frame clones and leaves out a portion. The data contain about 280,000 clones, about 89% of them seen just once; the ten biggest clones take up 0.85% to 1%. The clonotype originates from a middle-aged woman who had recovered from COVID-19. The chain combines TRBV21-1 with TRBJ2-7; the table gives TRBD1 as D, unverified against the DNA. TRBV21-1 is termed a pseudogene. Material: peripheral blood. The chain's CDR3 is CASSKASQGASYEQYF. CDR3 sequence (DNA): TGTGCCAGCAGCAAAGCAAGCCAGGGGGCCTCCTACGAGCAGTACTTC.